These 26 T cell receptor beta chains were sequenced from one sample in a study of Ad26.COV2.S vaccination and SARS-CoV-2 variants. Treatment given: roughly 20 received Ad26.COV2.S at low or high dose, single or two shots; roughly five received placebo; per-sample allocation not given. Collection of the samples took place on day 63 after the first injection of vaccine or placebo. The method was immunoSEQ multiplex PCR; TCRdb's version includes in-frame clones alone and lacks a portion of them. The sample shows more than 300,000 clones, about 86% of them seen only once. Sequenced material: peripheral blood, taken in a trial of Ad26.COV2.S vaccine versus placebo. The receptor source for this set is a person between 18 and 65 years old who received the Ad26.COV2.S COVID-19 vaccine or a placebo.

The V gene is TRBV5-1, the J gene TRBJ2-3; TRBD2 agrees at 7 bases. The CDR3 sequence is 16 residues long. Losses at the gene ends were 0 bases for V and 4 bases for J; bases not matched to a gene: 8. Germline V gives CDR1 SGHRS, CDR2 YFSETQ. CDR3 residues: CASSLEVGGFSDTQYF. CDR3 in DNA: TGCGCCAGCAGCTTGGAAGTGGGGGGGTTTTCAGATACGCAGTATTTT.

This clone was seen only once. The chain has TRBV3-1 (or the pseudogene TRBV3-2) and TRBJ1-5; D remains ambiguous. Germline CDR1 LGHDT, CDR2 YNNKEL (reference sequence). The CDR3 covers 14 residues. The V end lost 1 base, the J end lost 4 bases, and 8 bases lay between the germline ends. CDR3 coding DNA: TGTGCCAGCAGCCAAGGACATTCTAATCAGCCCCAGCATTTT. This gives the protein CASSQGHSNQPQHF.

The chain has TRBV23-1 and TRBJ1-1; tentative D call: TRBD1 (6 bases). TRBV23-1 is labeled an ORF, and its function is uncertain. V was trimmed by 1 base and J by 4 bases, leaving 16 bases between them. The CDR3 is made up of 16 amino acids. The CDR3 reads CASSQLNQGMFTEAFF. CDR3 in DNA: TGCGCCAGCAGTCAATTAAATCAGGGGATGTTCACTGAAGCTTTCTTT.

The table lists this clone with a count of one. The V call is TRBV18, the J call TRBJ2-3, with D possibly TRBD2 on 6 matching bases. Deletions cut 3 bases from V and 1 base from J, with 14 bases between. Germline CDR1 is KGHSH and CDR2 is LQKENI. This CDR3 spans 16 amino acids. In DNA form, the CDR3 reads TGTGCCAGCTCACCGGGGAGGCAGGGTGGCACAGATACGCAGTATTTT. Residues: CASSPGRQGGTDTQYF.

The chain recombines TRBV5-1 with TRBJ2-7, with unresolved D. The CDR3 is 13 residues long. In germline, CDR1 is SGHRS, CDR2 YFSETQ. The V end lost 1 base, the J end lost 6 bases, and 11 bases lay between the germline ends. The CDR3 coding sequence is TGCGCCAGCAGCTTGCTTTCGAGAACCGAGCAGTACTTC. The encoded protein is CASSLLSRTEQYF.

This clone was seen more than once but under ten times. The chain has TRBV6-5 and TRBJ1-2, with D possibly matching TRBD1 (6 bases). The CDR3 runs to 15 residues. The ends were cut back, 0 bases at V and 8 bases at J, with 16 bases in the middle. The germline CDR1 and CDR2 sequences are MNHEY and SVGAGI. The CDR3 here is CASSYSGQYHKGYTF. The CDR3 DNA is TGTGCCAGCAGTTACTCCGGACAGTATCATAAAGGCTACACCTTC.

V gene TRBV7-2 combines with J gene TRBJ1-1; the match to TRBD1 covers 7 bases. This CDR3 is built from 15 residues. V gave up 6 bases and J gave up 6 bases; unmatched junction bases: 13. The germline V gene encodes CDR1 SGHTA and CDR2 FQGNSA. The CDR3 coding sequence is TGTGCCAGCAGTTTACTCTCCAGGGGGGGTTCTGAAGCTTTCTTT. It codes for CASSLLSRGGSEAFF.

V and J are TRBV19 and TRBJ2-1; 10 bases are a match to TRBD1. Per the germline V gene, CDR1 is LNHDA and CDR2 is SQIVND (reference sequence). The CDR3 totals 17 residues. The V and J ends lost 5 bases and 6 bases, in that order; junction bases with no gene match: 13. CDR3 amino acids: CASSLGPGTGASNEQFF. CDR3 DNA sequence: TGTGCCAGTAGTCTTGGGCCCGGGACAGGGGCCAGCAATGAGCAGTTCTTC.

The V call is TRBV5-1, the J call TRBJ2-2; possibly TRBD2 for D (5 bases). V was clipped by 3 bases and J by 7 bases, with 13 bases between them. CDR1 is SGHRS and CDR2 is YFSETQ in the germline V gene. This CDR3 has 14 amino acids. Here the CDR3 DNA reads TGCGCCAGCAGCTCAGACGACGAGGGCGGGGAGCTGTTTTTT. Protein product: CASSSDDEGGELFF.

This clone was counted a single time. V is TRBV5-4 and J is TRBJ1-4, with D perhaps TRBD1 (5 bases). Per germline, CDR1 SGHNT and CDR2 YYREEE (reference sequence). Between the trimmed V and J ends, which lost 4 bases and 7 bases, there was a span of 20 bases. The CDR3 sequence is 16 residues long. The CDR3 nucleotides are TGTGCCAGCAGCCCGGGACCGACCTCCGGGGGTGAAAAACTGTTTTTT. Translating it yields CASSPGPTSGGEKLFF. Together with reference TRBV5-4 and TRBJ1-4, the CDR3 gives the full variable domain: ETGVTQSPTHLIKTRGQQVTLRCSSQSGHNTVSWYQQALGQGPQFIFQYYREEENGRGNFPPRFSGLQFPNYSSELNVNALELDDSALYLCASSPGPTSGGEKLFFGSGTQLSVL.

The chain uses TRBV6-5 and TRBJ2-7; 10 positions match TRBD1. The trim removed 6 bases at V and 6 bases at J, leaving 5 bases unmatched. CDR1 is MNHEY, CDR2 SVGAGI, per germline. The CDR3 sequence is 13 residues long. The CDR3 loop is CASRRQGAGEQYF. In DNA, the CDR3 is TGTGCCAGCAGACGACAGGGGGCAGGCGAGCAGTACTTC.

In this sample, this clone turned up a few times. V and J are TRBV9 and TRBJ1-2; possible D gene TRBD1, 5 bases. The V gene lost 0 bases and the J gene lost 8 bases, with 26 bases spanning the gap. The germline V gene encodes CDR1 SGDLS and CDR2 YYNGEE. The CDR3 runs 18 residues. CDR3 protein: CASSVARGGDRIYGGYTF. The CDR3 DNA reads as TGTGCCAGCAGCGTAGCCAGAGGAGGGGACCGGATATATGGAGGCTACACCTTC.

This rearrangement joins TRBV6-6 to TRBJ1-1; 7 bases are shared with TRBD1. This CDR3 is 13 amino acids long. V trimming: 7 bases; J trimming: 5 bases; junction bases outside the gene matches: 7. Germline CDR1 and CDR2: MNHNY and SVGAGI (reference sequence). This CDR3 reads CASNRQGETEAFF. CDR3 nucleotide sequence: TGTGCCAGCAATAGACAGGGAGAGACTGAAGCTTTCTTT.

The chain has TRBV2 and TRBJ2-3; the D is unclear. The CDR3 has 15 residues. Germline V gene data show CDR1 as SNHLY and CDR2 as FYNNEI. V gave up 4 bases and J gave up 0 bases, with 11 bases separating them. In DNA form, the CDR3 reads TGTGCCAGCAGTGGCAGGATGGTTAGCACAGATACGCAGTATTTT. This gives the protein CASSGRMVSTDTQYF.

The V gene is TRBV19, the J gene TRBJ2-3; no firm D call. The CDR3 runs to 13 residues. Trimming cost V 6 bases and J 4 bases, with 11 bases left between them. Germline V gene data show CDR1 as LNHDA and CDR2 as SQIVND (reference sequence). The CDR3 protein is CASSGRQPDTQYF. The CDR3 DNA is TGTGCCAGTAGCGGCCGGCAGCCAGATACGCAGTATTTT.

The chain is built from TRBV6-6 and TRBJ1-2; 11 nucleotides agree with TRBD1. V was clipped by 7 bases and J by 4 bases; unmatched bases: 8. This CDR3 has 15 residues. Looked up from germline, CDR1 is MNHNY and CDR2 is SVGAGI (reference sequence). The CDR3 reads CASIGQGASLYGYTF. The CDR3 DNA reads as TGTGCCAGCATAGGACAGGGGGCTTCGCTCTATGGCTACACCTTC.

This rearrangement joins TRBV2 to TRBJ1-1; the D is unclear. The ends were cut back, 7 bases at V and 5 bases at J, with 14 bases in the middle. The CDR3 is made up of 13 amino acids. Germline V gene data show CDR1 as SNHLY and CDR2 as FYNNEI. CDR3 sequence: CASTQDGATEAFF. CDR3 nucleotide sequence: TGTGCCAGCACCCAGGACGGAGCAACTGAAGCTTTCTTT.

The V call is TRBV7-3, the J call TRBJ2-2; D ambiguous. V was shortened by 2 bases and J by 6 bases, with 10 bases between the two germline ends. Germline lookup yields CDR1 SGHTA and CDR2 FQGTGA. The CDR3 contains 14 residues. In DNA, the CDR3 is TGTGCCAGCAGCTTATCGAGTGGGGCCGGGGAGCTGTTTTTT. Its translation: CASSLSSGAGELFF.

The chain is built from TRBV7-9 and TRBJ2-5; a possible D gene is TRBD1 (9 bases). There are 12 residues in the CDR3. In germline, CDR1 is SEHNR, CDR2 FQNEAQ (reference sequence). The germline V and J ends were trimmed by 3 bases and 11 bases, with 13 bases remaining between them. CDR3 nucleotide sequence: TGTGCCAGCAGCTTTAGCGGGACAGGGCAGTACTTC. Its translation: CASSFSGTGQYF.

This clone was seen only a few times. V gene TRBV7-8 combines with J gene TRBJ2-2; D gene unclear. The germline V and J ends were trimmed by 4 bases and 1 base, with 7 bases remaining between them. Germline V CDR1 and CDR2: SGHVS, FQNEAQ. The CDR3 is 14 residues long. DNA of the CDR3: TGTGCCAGCAGCTCAATCGGGAACACCGGGGAGCTGTTTTTT. Translated, it gives CASSSIGNTGELFF.

This chain uses TRBV6-6 with TRBJ2-7; maybe TRBD1 (6 bases). The CDR3 has 14 residues. V was trimmed by 5 bases and J by 3 bases, leaving 14 bases between them. Germline V gene data show CDR1 as MNHNY and CDR2 as SVGAGI (reference sequence). The CDR3 reads CASSTGTPNYEQYF. The DNA of the CDR3 is TGTGCCAGCAGTACCGGGACACCCAACTACGAGCAGTACTTC.

This clone was found a few times. The V call is TRBV6-5, the J call TRBJ2-3, with D perhaps TRBD2 (7 bases). Germline V gene lookup returns CDR1 MNHEY and CDR2 SVGAGI. CDR3 size: 14 residues. The V end lost 7 bases, the J end lost 1 base, and 12 bases lay between the germline ends. The chain's CDR3 is CASNQGGGTDTQYF. As DNA, the CDR3 is TGTGCCAGCAACCAAGGGGGGGGCACAGATACGCAGTATTTT.

This clone was picked up one time. This chain connects TRBV5-1 to TRBJ1-1; D is ambiguous. This CDR3 region has 14 residues. V was trimmed by 5 bases and J by 2 bases, leaving 13 bases between them. CDR1 is SGHRS and CDR2 is YFSETQ in the germline V gene. The CDR3 sequence is CASSLRALNTEAFF. The CDR3 DNA reads as TGCGCCAGCAGTCTCCGGGCCCTTAACACTGAAGCTTTCTTT.

The chain recombines TRBV7-3 with TRBJ2-1; 8 nucleotides line up with TRBD2. CDR1 SGHTA and CDR2 FQGTGA come from the germline V gene. The CDR3 loop spans 14 amino acids. J was trimmed by 7 bases and V by 4 bases; bases with no gene match: 6. In DNA form, the CDR3 reads TGTGCCAGCAGCTCAACGGGGGGGCGAAATGAGCAGTTCTTC. The encoded protein is CASSSTGGRNEQFF.

V usage is TRBV5-1 and J usage is TRBJ2-1, with D hard to call. The CDR3 loop spans 13 amino acids. V lost 3 bases and J lost 6, with 10 bases in between. CDR1 is SGHRS and CDR2 is YFSETQ in the germline V gene. The CDR3 sequence: CASSSEFSNEQFF. The DNA for the CDR3 is TGCGCCAGCAGCTCGGAATTCAGCAATGAGCAGTTCTTC. The whole variable domain, filled in from reference TRBV5-1 and TRBJ2-1, reads KAGVTQTPRYLIKTRGQQVTLSCSPISGHRSVSWYQQTPGQGLQFLFEYFSETQRNKGNFPGRFSGRQFSNSRSEMNVSTLELGDSALYLCASSSEFSNEQFFGPGTRLTVL.

This chain uses TRBV25-1 with TRBJ2-5; 11 nucleotides match TRBD1. CDR1 and CDR2 from the germline V gene are MGHDK and SYGVNS. V lost 4 bases, J lost 12 bases, and 7 bases stayed unmatched. The CDR3 sequence is 13 residues long. CDR3 DNA: TGTGCCAGCAGTGGGGACAGGGGGGCTCGGGAGTACTTC. Protein product: CASSGDRGAREYF.